Following are 28 T cell receptor beta chains from one sample sequenced in a study of blood T cell repertoires in COVID-19. Generated by immunoSEQ multiplex PCR, the TCRdb table keeps only in-frame clones and is missing some. Among roughly 160,000 clones listed, more than 65% were seen once. The specimen sequenced was PBMCs or T cells enriched from blood (not recorded which). Source of these receptors: a man aged 55 to 69 who had recovered from COVID-19.

This chain connects TRBV10-3 to TRBJ2-5, with TRBD1 matching over 7 bases. Germline-derived CDR1 and CDR2 are ENHRY and SYGVKD. The CDR3 extends over 15 amino acids. The V gene end was trimmed by 5 bases and the J gene end by 3 bases; junction bases not matched to a gene: 9. The CDR3 DNA sequence: TGTGCCATCAGTTCTTTCCGGGACAGAGAAGAGACCCAGTACTTC. Amino acid sequence: CAISSFRDREETQYF.

The CDR3 sequence is CAISESRGGADTQYF. DNA of the CDR3: TGTGCCATCAGTGAGTCGCGAGGGGGCGCAGATACGCAGTATTTT. This sequence joins TRBV10-3 and TRBJ2-3; 7 nucleotides line up with TRBD1. Germline CDR1 reads ENHRY; CDR2 reads SYGVKD. With 0 bases clipped from V and 4 bases from J, the junction kept 4 bases outside the gene matches. CDR3 size: 15 residues.

V is TRBV7-3 and J is TRBJ2-3, with D possibly matching TRBD1 (5 bases). Germline-derived CDR1 and CDR2 are SGHTA and FQGTGA. The CDR3 covers 15 residues. Trimming removed 3 bases from V and 2 bases from J, with 12 bases in between. The CDR3 here is CASSFDRHPTDTQYF. In DNA, the CDR3 is TGTGCCAGCAGCTTCGACAGACATCCCACAGATACGCAGTATTTT.

The chain has TRBV9 and TRBJ2-5; 8 bases are shared with TRBD1. The CDR3 loop spans 15 amino acids. With V trimmed by 5 bases and J by 3 bases, 9 bases remained unmatched. Per the germline V gene, CDR1 is SGDLS and CDR2 is YYNGEE. The CDR3 DNA follows: TGTGCCAGCAGTACCTTGGGGACAGGAAAAGAGACCCAGTACTTC. This translates into CASSTLGTGKETQYF.

The chain links TRBV9 to TRBJ2-5; 7 bases map to TRBD2. Losses at the gene ends were 3 bases for V and 5 bases for J; bases not matched to a gene: 7. The CDR3 length is 14 residues. Germline CDR1 is SGDLS and CDR2 is YYNGEE. The CDR3 DNA reads as TGTGCCAGCAGCGCCAGCGGGAAGGGGGAGACCCAGTACTTC. Protein product: CASSASGKGETQYF. The complete variable domain, with remaining parts taken from reference TRBV9 and TRBJ2-5, reads DSGVTQTPKHLITATGQRVTLRCSPRSGDLSVYWYQQSLDQGLQFLIQYYNGEERAKGNILERFSAQQFPDLHSELNLSSLELGDSALYFCASSASGKGETQYFGPGTRLLVL.

This clone was counted ten times or more. The rearrangement uses TRBV7-9 and TRBJ2-3; D remains ambiguous. The germline V gene has CDR1 SEHNR and CDR2 FQNEAQ (reference sequence). V was pared by 4 bases and J by 6 bases, with 11 bases between. CDR3 length: 13 residues. The CDR3 nucleotides read TGTGCCAGCAGCTCCCCCGTGAGGGATACGCAGTATTTT. Translating it yields CASSSPVRDTQYF.

The J gene is TRBJ2-1, the V gene TRBV9; D is possibly TRBD1 (6 bases). This CDR3 spans 13 amino acids. Germline CDR1 is SGDLS and CDR2 is YYNGEE. The V and J ends lost 0 bases and 9 bases respectively, with 10 bases between them. CDR3 coding DNA: TGTGCCAGCAGCGTAGTGGGGGCAACTGAGCAGTTCTTC. This gives the protein CASSVVGATEQFF.

The chain uses TRBV27 and TRBJ2-2; 14 bases align to TRBD2. The CDR3 is 17 residues long. V lost 2 bases to trimming and J lost 6 bases; unmatched junction nucleotides: 5. Germline CDR1 MNHEY, CDR2 SMNVEV (reference sequence). CDR3 region: CASSLTLTSGRAGELFF. The CDR3 region has the DNA TGTGCCAGCAGTTTAACACTGACTAGCGGGAGGGCCGGGGAGCTGTTTTTT.

This clone was counted only a few times. The chain employs TRBV12-3 or TRBV12-4 and TRBJ1-1, with D possibly matching TRBD1 (6 bases). The CDR3 sequence is 13 residues long. V lost 8 bases and J 8 bases, leaving 18 bases between the germline ends. CDR3 in amino acids: CASLWGGNREAFF. In DNA form, the CDR3 reads TGTGCCAGCCTGTGGGGGGGCAACAGAGAAGCTTTCTTT.

This clone was observed a single time. The chain joins TRBV5-1 to TRBJ2-3, with 7 nucleotides matching TRBD2. This CDR3 contains 16 residues. V lost 2 bases and J lost 5; bases outside the gene matches: 11. CDR1 is SGHRS, CDR2 YFSETQ, per germline. In DNA form, the CDR3 reads TGCGCCAGCAGCTTAGGAGAGCGGGGATGGGGAGATACGCAGTATTTT. Its protein is CASSLGERGWGDTQYF.

This sequence joins TRBV28 and TRBJ1-2; 7 positions agree with TRBD1. This CDR3 region has 16 residues. Germline CDR1 reads MDHEN; CDR2 reads SYDVKM. The CDR3 reads CASSPEGAGGSRGYTF. DNA of the CDR3: TGTGCGAGTAGTCCCGAAGGGGCAGGGGGATCGAGGGGCTACACCTTC.

J is TRBJ2-1 and V is TRBV7-9; TRBD2 matches at 9 bases. J lost 7 bases, V lost 5 bases, and 9 bases had no gene match. Germline CDR1 and CDR2: SEHNR and FQNEAQ (reference sequence). The CDR3 has 15 amino acids. CDR3 loop: CASSAERGDVNEQFF. The CDR3 DNA sequence: TGTGCCAGCAGCGCCGAGCGGGGGGATGTGAATGAGCAGTTCTTC.

The chain employs TRBV19 and TRBJ2-1, with D maybe TRBD2 (6 bases). CDR3 length: 12 amino acids. Looked up from germline, CDR1 is LNHDA and CDR2 is SQIVND (reference sequence). Trimming stripped 5 bases from V and 7 bases from J, with 9 bases between. The CDR3 coding sequence is TGTGCCAGTAGTCGCAGCGGGAATGAGCAGTTCTTC. Translation gives CASSRSGNEQFF.

This rearrangement joins TRBV28 to TRBJ2-1; a weak D match, TRBD1 (5 bases). Germline V lookup: CDR1 MDHEN, CDR2 SYDVKM. The V end was cut by 3 bases, the J end by 5 bases, with 14 bases between. There are 15 residues in the CDR3. The CDR3 sequence: CASSFWALQDNEQFF. Here the CDR3 DNA reads TGTGCCAGCAGTTTCTGGGCCCTACAGGACAATGAGCAGTTCTTC.

This clone appeared a few times. The chain uses TRBV18 and TRBJ2-5, with 12 bases that match TRBD1. The V segment lost 3 bases and the J segment 4 bases; nucleotides outside the gene matches: 12. CDR1 and CDR2 from the germline V gene are KGHSH and LQKENI. The CDR3 has 18 residues. The CDR3 loop reads CASSPRIGTGGAGETQYF. In nucleotides, the CDR3 is TGTGCCAGCTCACCTCGAATTGGGACAGGGGGCGCGGGAGAGACCCAGTACTTC.

V usage is TRBV7-2 and J usage is TRBJ1-2; TRBD1 aligns across 8 bases. The germline V gene has CDR1 SGHTA and CDR2 FQGNSA. The CDR3 extends over 15 amino acids. Trimming cost V 5 bases and J 4 bases; bases outside gene matches: 9. The CDR3 spells CASSTRQGRSYGYTF. CDR3 nucleotides: TGTGCCAGCAGCACACGACAGGGGCGCTCCTATGGCTACACCTTC.

This clone was seen only a few times. The chain has TRBV7-3 and TRBJ2-5; 8 nucleotides agree with TRBD1. V shed 5 bases, J shed 2 bases, and the junction held 4 bases outside the gene matches. This CDR3 is 14 amino acids long. CDR1 and CDR2 from the germline V gene are SGHTA and FQGTGA. Here the CDR3 reads CASSLGTGQETQYF. DNA of the CDR3: TGTGCCAGCAGCCTAGGGACAGGACAAGAGACCCAGTACTTC.

This chain connects TRBV5-1 to TRBJ1-1, with 8 bases that match TRBD1. This CDR3 region has 12 residues. Trimming cost V 4 bases and J 10 bases; bases outside gene matches: 6. Germline V gene sequence: CDR1 SGHRS, CDR2 YFSETQ. The CDR3 nucleotides are TGCGCCAGCAGCCAGCAGGGGGCCGGAGCTTTCTTT. Translating it yields CASSQQGAGAFF.

The CDR3 reads CASIKTGVYGTGELFF. CDR3 DNA sequence: TGTGCCAGTATCAAAACAGGGGTGTATGGAACCGGGGAGCTGTTTTTT. The chain joins TRBV19 to TRBJ2-2; the match to TRBD1 covers 7 bases. Looked up from germline, CDR1 is LNHDA and CDR2 is SQIVND (reference sequence). There are 16 residues in the CDR3. V dropped 7 bases and J dropped 5; count of bases not matched to a gene: 13.

The rearrangement uses TRBV11-3 and TRBJ2-1; TRBD2 agrees at 14 bases. Trimming took 5 bases from V and 9 from J; bases not matched to a gene: 6. This CDR3 comprises 15 residues. Germline V gene sequence: CDR1 SGHNT, CDR2 YENEEA. The CDR3 here is CASSAGLAGEGEQFF. DNA for the CDR3: TGTGCCAGCAGCGCGGGACTAGCGGGAGAGGGTGAGCAGTTCTTC.

This chain links TRBV11-2 with TRBJ2-7, with unresolved D. Between the trimmed V and J ends, which lost 5 bases and 3 bases, there was a span of 2 bases. The CDR3 extends over 10 amino acids. Germline loops: CDR1 SGHAT, CDR2 FQNNGV. The CDR3 loop reads CASSHYEQYF. DNA of the CDR3: TGTGCCAGCAGCCACTACGAGCAGTACTTC.

The J gene is TRBJ1-4, the V gene TRBV7-9; TRBD1 is a possible D gene (5 bases). Trimming cost V 6 bases and J 5 bases, with 13 bases left between them. Germline CDR1 reads SEHNR; CDR2 reads FQNEAQ (reference sequence). The CDR3 loop spans 14 amino acids. The CDR3 sequence is CASSPGRGNEKLFF. The CDR3 DNA reads as TGTGCCAGCAGTCCCGGGAGGGGAAATGAAAAACTGTTTTTT.

The chain joins TRBV19 to TRBJ1-1, with 9 bases aligning to TRBD1. The V and J ends lost 6 bases and 5 bases, in that order; junction bases with no gene match: 4. This CDR3 has 13 residues. The V gene's germline CDR1 is LNHDA and CDR2 SQIVND (reference sequence). The CDR3 region is CASRDRGNTEAFF. The CDR3 nucleotides are TGTGCCAGTAGGGACAGGGGCAATACTGAAGCTTTCTTT.

J is TRBJ2-1 and V is TRBV7-2; 12 nucleotides agree with TRBD1. The CDR3 contains 15 residues. Germline values: CDR1 SGHTA, CDR2 FQGNSA. The trim removed 0 bases at V and 9 bases at J, leaving 3 bases unmatched. In nucleotides, the CDR3 is TGTGCCAGCAGCTTAGCGGGACAGGGGGCGACTGAGCAGTTCTTC. This gives the protein CASSLAGQGATEQFF. Full variable domain (remainder filled in from reference TRBV7-2 and TRBJ2-1): GAGVSQSPSNKVTEKGKDVELRCDPISGHTALYWYRQSLGQGLEFLIYFQGNSAPDKSGLPSDRFSAERTGGSVSTLTIQRTQQEDSAVYLCASSLAGQGATEQFFGPGTRLTVL.

The chain couples TRBV11-2 to TRBJ1-1; D is perhaps TRBD1 (6 bases). The CDR3 contains 15 residues. Germline-derived CDR1 and CDR2 are SGHAT and FQNNGV. V shed 1 base and J shed 1 base, with 10 bases lying between them. The CDR3 loop is CASSLAGRGNTEAFF. The CDR3 nucleotides are TGTGCCAGCAGCTTAGCTGGCAGGGGGAACACTGAAGCTTTCTTT.

This clone has just one count. The CDR3 protein is CASSLRGKETQYF. CDR3 DNA: TGTGCCAGCAGTTTAAGGGGTAAAGAGACCCAGTACTTC. The chain recombines TRBV27 with TRBJ2-5; tentative D call: TRBD1 (5 bases). The V and J ends lost 2 bases and 3 bases respectively, with 7 bases between them. The CDR3 is made up of 13 amino acids. The germline CDR1 and CDR2 sequences are MNHEY and SMNVEV (reference sequence).

This chain joins TRBV5-1 and TRBJ1-2; weak D call: TRBD1 (5 bases). The CDR3 is made up of 14 amino acids. Germline CDR1 and CDR2: SGHRS and YFSETQ. Trimming took 7 bases from V and 2 from J, leaving 15 bases between them. The DNA of the CDR3 is TGCGCCAGCTCCCCGGGGGACCTCAACTATGGCTACACCTTC. Its translation: CASSPGDLNYGYTF.

The V and J genes are TRBV28 and TRBJ1-5, with D hard to call. The CDR3 has 13 residues. In germline, CDR1 is MDHEN, CDR2 SYDVKM. Trimming stripped 5 bases from V and 6 bases from J, with 11 bases between. The CDR3: CASSTHGGQPQHF. CDR3 bases: TGTGCCAGCAGTACCCACGGAGGTCAGCCCCAGCATTTT.